The sample holds one count of the clone carrying this T cell receptor beta chain. Possible read error: a much larger clone is one base away. Germline-derived CDR1 and CDR2 are SEHNR and FQNEAQ (reference sequence). V gave up 7 bases and J gave up 6 bases; unmatched junction bases: 7. The CDR3 loop spans 13 amino acids. Alongside a J-beta primer mix, a sample-barcoded 5' primer served in a second PCR lasting about 7 to 11 cycles. TCRdb processed the 5' RACE reads anew with MiXCR; each CDR3 protein has one entry. The sample yields approximately 1.5 million distinct CDR3 sequences, 30% to 40% seen once. The sample is drawn from a study of blood T cells in healthy people across ages.

The chain is built from TRBV7-9 and TRBJ2-7, with 9 positions matching TRBD1. This receptor was taken from a woman aged 30 to 39 in good health. The sequencing input was blood. The CDR3 DNA reads as TGTGCCAGCAACGGACAGGGGAGGCGCGAGCAGTACTTC. Encoded protein: CASNGQGRREQYF.